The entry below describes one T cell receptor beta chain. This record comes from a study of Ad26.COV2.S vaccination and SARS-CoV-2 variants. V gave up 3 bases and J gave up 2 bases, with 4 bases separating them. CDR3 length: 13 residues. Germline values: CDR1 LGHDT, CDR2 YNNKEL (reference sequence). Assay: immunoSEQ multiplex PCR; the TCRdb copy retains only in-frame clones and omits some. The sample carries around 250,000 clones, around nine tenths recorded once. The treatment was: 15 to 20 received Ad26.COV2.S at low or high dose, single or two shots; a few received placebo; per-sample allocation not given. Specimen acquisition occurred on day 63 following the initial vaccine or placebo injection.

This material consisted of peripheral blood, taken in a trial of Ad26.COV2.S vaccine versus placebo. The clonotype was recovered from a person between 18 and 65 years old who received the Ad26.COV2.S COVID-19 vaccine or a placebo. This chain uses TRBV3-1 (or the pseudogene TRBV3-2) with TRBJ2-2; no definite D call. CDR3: CASSHVNTGELFF. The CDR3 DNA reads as TGTGCCAGCAGCCACGTAAACACCGGGGAGCTGTTTTTT.